What follows are 14 T cell receptor beta chains derived from one specimen sequenced in a study of OX40 agonist ivuxolimab in advanced cancers. Generated by immunoSEQ multiplex PCR, the TCRdb table keeps only in-frame clones and is missing some. The repertoire has fewer than 75,000 clones, 87% of them found once; the top ten carry approximately 2.8%. The input for sequencing was CD4+ or CD8+ T cells sorted from blood, taken in a trial of the OX40 agonist ivuxolimab. Receptors were obtained from an adult with an advanced solid tumor such as melanoma, head and neck, liver or kidney cancer.

This chain's CDR3 is CASSAFMGFSNQPQHF. CDR3 DNA: TGTGCCAGTAGTGCTTTTATGGGATTTAGCAATCAGCCCCAGCATTTT. The V call is TRBV19, the J call TRBJ1-5; no firm D call. V lost 5 bases to trimming and J lost 0 bases, with 14 bases between them. The CDR3 has 16 residues. The germline V gene has CDR1 LNHDA and CDR2 SQIVND (reference sequence).

The chain combines TRBV5-1 with TRBJ2-1; TRBD2 is a possible D gene (5 bases). The CDR3 length is 14 residues. Trimming stripped 5 bases from V and 6 bases from J, with 15 bases between. In germline, CDR1 is SGHRS, CDR2 YFSETQ. CDR3 region: CASRLGWDINEQFF. CDR3 coding DNA: TGCGCCAGCAGACTAGGGTGGGATATCAATGAGCAGTTCTTC.

This sequence joins TRBV30 and TRBJ1-2; tentative D call: TRBD1 (6 bases). CDR3 length: 15 amino acids. Germline V CDR1 and CDR2: GTSNPN, SVGIG (reference sequence). Trimming removed 0 bases from V and 5 bases from J, with 16 bases in between. CDR3 protein: CAWSVGPARGYGYTF. CDR3 coding DNA: TGTGCCTGGAGTGTCGGGCCAGCCAGGGGATATGGCTACACCTTC.

V is TRBV27 and J is TRBJ2-7; TRBD2 matches 14 bases. The germline CDR1 and CDR2 sequences are MNHEY and SMNVEV (reference sequence). The V segment lost 3 bases and the J segment 8 bases; nucleotides outside the gene matches: 6. This CDR3 region has 15 residues. Here the CDR3 reads CASSLGLAGVRKQYF. The DNA for the CDR3 is TGTGCCAGCAGTTTGGGACTAGCGGGAGTGAGAAAGCAGTACTTC.

The V and J genes are TRBV5-1 and TRBJ2-3, with D unclear. V was trimmed by 4 bases and J by 4 bases, leaving 13 bases between them. In germline, CDR1 is SGHRS, CDR2 YFSETQ. This CDR3 is 14 amino acids long. The CDR3, as DNA: TGCGCCAGCAGCCTGGGCCTTGGCTCAGATACGCAGTATTTT. Its protein product is CASSLGLGSDTQYF.

The rearrangement uses TRBV19 and TRBJ2-1, with unresolved D. V dropped 6 bases and J dropped 5 bases, with 11 bases sitting between them. CDR1 is LNHDA and CDR2 is SQIVND in the germline V gene (reference sequence). This CDR3 is built from 13 residues. CDR3 loop: CASRWQYDNEQFF. DNA of the CDR3: TGTGCCAGTAGGTGGCAGTATGACAATGAGCAGTTCTTC. Together with reference TRBV19 and TRBJ2-1, the CDR3 gives the full variable domain: DGGITQSPKYLFRKEGQNVTLSCEQNLNHDAMYWYRQDPGQGLRLIYYSQIVNDFQKGDIAEGYSVSREKKESFPLTVTSAQKNPTAFYLCASRWQYDNEQFFGPGTRLTVL.

The chain employs TRBV28 and TRBJ1-5, with a possible D match to TRBD1 (5 bases). Per the germline V gene, CDR1 is MDHEN and CDR2 is SYDVKM. The CDR3 is 16 residues long. Trimming removed 3 bases from V and 1 base from J, with 13 bases in between. CDR3 in amino acids: CASSFSEGVSNQPQHF. The CDR3 coding sequence is TGTGCCAGCAGTTTCTCGGAAGGGGTCAGCAATCAGCCCCAGCATTTT. Combining the CDR3 with reference TRBV28 and TRBJ1-5 gives the whole variable domain DVKVTQSSRYLVKRTGEKVFLECVQDMDHENMFWYRQDPGLGLRLIYFSYDVKMKEKGDIPEGYSVSREKKERFSLILESASTNQTSMYLCASSFSEGVSNQPQHFGDGTRLSIL.

This sequence joins TRBV10-3 and TRBJ2-7; D may be TRBD1 (5 bases). CDR1 ENHRY and CDR2 SYGVKD come from the germline V gene. V was cut by 7 bases and J by 3 bases, with 13 bases left in between. This CDR3 comprises 13 residues. CDR3 nucleotides: TGTGCCATCAAAGGACAAGACGGCTACGAGCAGTACTTC. The encoded protein is CAIKGQDGYEQYF.

In its sample, this clone was seen once. The chain has TRBV27 and TRBJ1-2, with D perhaps TRBD1 (6 bases). The CDR3 has 14 residues. The germline V gene has CDR1 MNHEY and CDR2 SMNVEV (reference sequence). V was shortened by 6 bases and J by 8 bases, with 19 bases between the two germline ends. CDR3 DNA sequence: TGTGCCAGCAGCATAGGGGGTGAATCTTGGGGCTACACCTTC. It yields the protein CASSIGGESWGYTF.

This chain connects TRBV18 to TRBJ1-1; D is undetermined. Germline V gene data show CDR1 as KGHSH and CDR2 as LQKENI. V was cut by 3 bases and J by 1 base, with 12 bases left in between. There are 15 residues in the CDR3. CDR3 sequence: CASSPSLTENTEAFF. The DNA of the CDR3 is TGTGCCAGCTCACCCTCTCTAACAGAGAACACTGAAGCTTTCTTT.

This clone was detected only once. The chain combines TRBV28 with TRBJ2-3; D is possibly TRBD2 (6 bases). V was clipped by 7 bases and J by 4 bases, with 12 bases between them. The germline CDR1 and CDR2 sequences are MDHEN and SYDVKM. The CDR3 sequence is 13 residues long. Here the CDR3 reads CASTLPGADTQYF. The CDR3 nucleotides are TGTGCCAGCACCCTACCGGGAGCAGATACGCAGTATTTT.

The CDR3 nucleotides are TGTGCCAGCAGCTTGGGACTAGCGGGTTGGGGCTACGAGCAGTACTTC. Residues: CASSLGLAGWGYEQYF. The genes are TRBV5-4 and TRBJ2-7, with TRBD2 matching 10 bases. The CDR3 extends over 16 amino acids. Trimming cost V 0 bases and J 3 bases; bases outside gene matches: 6. CDR1 is SGHNT, CDR2 YYREEE, per germline (reference sequence).

This sequence joins TRBV30 and TRBJ2-3; no clear D. The CDR3 runs 17 residues. Germline V gene lookup returns CDR1 GTSNPN and CDR2 SVGIG (reference sequence). V shed 4 bases and J shed 3 bases, with 23 bases lying between them. Here the CDR3 reads CAWIRRLAPNHTDTQYF. CDR3 nucleotide sequence: TGTGCCTGGATTAGAAGACTGGCACCCAACCATACAGATACGCAGTATTTT.

The chain links TRBV7-8 to TRBJ1-5; no firm D call. The germline V gene has CDR1 SGHVS and CDR2 FQNEAQ. The CDR3 has 13 residues. The V end lost 2 bases, the J end lost 5 bases, and 7 bases lay between the germline ends. The CDR3 sequence: CASSLQRDQPQHF. The CDR3 DNA sequence: TGTGCCAGCAGCTTACAGAGGGATCAGCCCCAGCATTTT.